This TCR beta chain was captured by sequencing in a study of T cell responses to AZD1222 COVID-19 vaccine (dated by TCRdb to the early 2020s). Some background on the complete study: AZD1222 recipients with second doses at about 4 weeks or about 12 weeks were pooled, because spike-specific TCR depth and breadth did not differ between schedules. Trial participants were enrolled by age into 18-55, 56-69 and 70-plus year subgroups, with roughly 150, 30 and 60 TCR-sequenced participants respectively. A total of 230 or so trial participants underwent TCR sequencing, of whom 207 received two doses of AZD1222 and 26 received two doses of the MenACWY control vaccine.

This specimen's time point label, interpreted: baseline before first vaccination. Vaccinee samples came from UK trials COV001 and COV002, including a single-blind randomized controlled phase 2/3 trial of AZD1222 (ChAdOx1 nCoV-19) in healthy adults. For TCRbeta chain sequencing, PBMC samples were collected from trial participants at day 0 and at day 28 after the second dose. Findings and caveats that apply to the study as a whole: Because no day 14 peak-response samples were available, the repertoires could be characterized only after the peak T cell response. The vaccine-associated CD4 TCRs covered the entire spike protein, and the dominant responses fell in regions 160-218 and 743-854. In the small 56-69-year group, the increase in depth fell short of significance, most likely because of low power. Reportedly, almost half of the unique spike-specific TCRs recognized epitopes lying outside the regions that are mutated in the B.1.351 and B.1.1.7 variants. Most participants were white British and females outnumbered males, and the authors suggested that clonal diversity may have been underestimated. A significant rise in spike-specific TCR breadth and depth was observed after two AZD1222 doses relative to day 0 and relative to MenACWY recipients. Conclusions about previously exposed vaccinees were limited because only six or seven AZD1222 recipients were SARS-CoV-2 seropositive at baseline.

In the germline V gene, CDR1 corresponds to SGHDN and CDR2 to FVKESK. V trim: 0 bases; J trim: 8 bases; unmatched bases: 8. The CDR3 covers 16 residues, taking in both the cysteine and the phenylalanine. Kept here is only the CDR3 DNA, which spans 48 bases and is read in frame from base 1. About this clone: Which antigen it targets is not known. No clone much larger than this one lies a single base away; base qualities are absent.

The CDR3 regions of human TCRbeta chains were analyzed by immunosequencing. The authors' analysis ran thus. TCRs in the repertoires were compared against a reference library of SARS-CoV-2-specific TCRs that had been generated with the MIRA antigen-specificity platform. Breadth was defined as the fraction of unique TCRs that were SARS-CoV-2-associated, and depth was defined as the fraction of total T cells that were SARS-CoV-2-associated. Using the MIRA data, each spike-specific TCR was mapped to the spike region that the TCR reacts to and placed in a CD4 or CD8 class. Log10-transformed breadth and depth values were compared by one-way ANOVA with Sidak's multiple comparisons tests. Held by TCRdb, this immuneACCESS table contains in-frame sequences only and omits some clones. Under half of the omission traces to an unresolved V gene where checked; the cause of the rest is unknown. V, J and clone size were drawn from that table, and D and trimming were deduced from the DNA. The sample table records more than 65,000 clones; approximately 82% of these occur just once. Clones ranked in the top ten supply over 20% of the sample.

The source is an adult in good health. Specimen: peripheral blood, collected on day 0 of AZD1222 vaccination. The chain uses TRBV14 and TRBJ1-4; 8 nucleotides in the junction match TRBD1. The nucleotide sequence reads TGTGCCAGCAGCCAAGATAGCAGGGGGCAAGGGGAAAAACTGTTTTTT. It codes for CASSQDSRGQGEKLFF.